This T cell receptor (beta chain) stems from a study of PD-1 blockade in classical Hodgkin lymphoma. This CDR3 is 13 amino acids long. Germline-derived CDR1 and CDR2 are SSHAT and FNYEAQ (reference sequence). The data were produced by immunoSEQ multiplex PCR, yet TCRdb's version contains in-frame clones alone and is incomplete. The data contain about 150,000 clones, 78% of them singletons. General study findings and limits: Patients who began taking nivolumab under 1 year after ASCT were left out. CD8+ TCR diversity did not rise significantly by C4D1, unlike CD4+.

Patients all relapsed after autologous stem cell transplantation, and there was variation in brentuximab vedotin exposure. Comments on this clone: Its target is not known. A read error may account for a junction end that differs from germline.

V and J are TRBV7-7 and TRBJ2-2, with D possibly matching TRBD1 (6 bases). The sequence came from a human donor with classical Hodgkin lymphoma. Sequenced material: peripheral blood mononuclear cells (PBMCs), taken before the second cycle of nivolumab. DNA of the CDR3: TGTGCTAGCAGCCAAGACAGGACCGGGGAGCTGTTTTTT. This gives the protein CASSQDRTGELFF.